The entry that follows covers one T cell receptor beta chain sequence. Its antigen is not yet known. Base qualities are not provided; no much larger clone lies one nucleotide away. Using the deep immunoSEQ assay, multiplex PCR amplified TCR CDR3 regions from genomic DNA. For each cell subset, the extracted genomic DNA was distributed evenly across all wells of several immunoSEQ 96-well plates, and each plate served as one replicate. For sorted subsets, roughly 200 ng of genomic DNA, equivalent to some 30,000 T cell genomes, went into each replicate PCR. The purified libraries were quantified using a Qubit 3.0 fluorometer, sized with a Bioanalyzer 2100, and then quantified again using the KAPA Library Quantification kit. Each immunoSEQ 96-well plate was sequenced on its own single-read 150-cycle Illumina NextSeq 550 flow cell. In the authors' own workflow: Because only junctional sequences without quality scores were contained in the immunoSEQ output, filtering matching that applied to full-length reads could not be performed. Sequences were annotated with PyIR, a Python wrapper for IgBLAST v1.9, and V/J genes and CDR3 were assigned using IMGT germline references. Reads with weak V/J assignments (E-value above 1e-6), missing CDR3, stop codons, out-of-frame junctions, or ambiguous translated residues were removed. V3J clonotypes were defined as sequences sharing the same inferred V gene, J gene, and CDR3 amino acid sequence. The percentage overlap between two repertoires was calculated by dividing the number of shared unique clonotypes by the size of the smaller repertoire. Three approaches were used to assess repertoire richness: RTK rarefaction, the Chao1 estimator, and Recon v2.1 estimates of unobserved clonotypes. For all TCRbeta clonotypes obtained by the gDNA method from four donors, generation probabilities were computed with OLGA. Drawn from immuneACCESS, this table holds only the in-frame rearrangements with V and J called that TCRdb kept. Clones are partly lost; checked studies trace under half to an unresolved V gene and leave the rest unexplained. V and J calls and clone size are given by that table; D and trimming were obtained from the DNA. This sample has roughly 2,500,000 clones in its table, and over 85% of those were observed once. Of the sample, more than 0.35% is held by the ten largest clones.

The data are from a study of shared clonotypes between healthy human individuals (TCRdb year 2020). Regarding the research as a whole: A few men and a couple of women, aged 18 to 49 years, made up the cohort. Libraries were prepared and TCR repertoires were sequenced by different laboratories using diverse techniques, in order to increase sequencing depth and limit assay-specific biases. Between about 0.9 and 9 billion PBMCs per donor were obtained by leukapheresis. Per donor, three plates each were used for CD4 naive and CD4 memory, two for CD8 naive, and one for CD8 memory. Blood TCR repertoires of about five healthy adults were deeply sequenced to estimate repertoire size and the extent of clonotype sharing between individuals.

Here is what the overall study found, with its caveats: Compared with non-shared clonotypes, clonotypes shared by all four sorted-subset donors had higher generation probabilities. When a handful of donors were compared, the shared fraction of clonotypes was around 5% for naive CD4, 3% to 4% for naive CD8, roughly 2.5% for memory CD4, and roughly 0.4% for memory CD8. Sampling was restricted to blood, and TCR repertoires in tissues likely differ from the TCR repertoires found in blood. Pairwise subsampling indicated that sequencing depth was expected to affect the degree of clonotype sharing among donors. Because the study included only a small number of donors, the genetic and exposure-history diversity represented was limited. Rarefaction of sorted-subset datasets indicated incomplete sequencing despite the large sequencing depth. Estimated clonotype richness was generally larger for naive than for memory subsets.

The donors were healthy, HIV-negative adults with no recently reported acute infections or vaccinations. Every donor was a Caucasian adult residing in Nashville, Tennessee, USA. CD4+ T cells were enriched by magnetic negative selection, after which naive cells were positively selected on CD45RA and the negative fraction was taken as the memory subset. Blood was obtained by leukapheresis, after which PBMCs were separated by Ficoll-Histopaque density gradient centrifugation and cryopreserved in liquid nitrogen vapor phase. Analytical flow cytometry was used to check the purity and quantity of each magnetically sorted T cell population. Each sorted fraction had its genomic DNA isolated and then quantified by UV absorbance on a Nanodrop 2000c. Measured from the cysteine to the phenylalanine, the CDR3 is 13 residues long. The CDR3 DNA has 39 bases and is translated from base 1. The junction shows trimming of 4 bases on V and 4 bases on J, plus 8 bases between the germline ends. From the germline V gene, CDR1 is SGHRS and CDR2 is YFSETQ.

Sequencing used naive CD4+ T cells from PBMCs. What the cell subset or site label conveys for this sample: CD45RA+ positively selected. The TCR originated in a man in his late teens or twenties in good health. Some clones in this sample may be carry-over from other donors' samples. The receptor chain draws on TRBV5-1 and TRBJ2-2; a tentative D match to TRBD2 spans 5 bases. The CDR3 protein: CASSRDITGELFF. In nucleotide form, the sequence is TGCGCCAGCAGCCGGGATATCACCGGGGAGCTGTTTTTT. When the CDR3 is completed using the reference TRBV5-1 and TRBJ2-2 genes on either side, the full variable domain is KAGVTQTPRYLIKTRGQQVTLSCSPISGHRSVSWYQQTPGQGLQFLFEYFSETQRNKGNFPGRFSGRQFSNSRSEMNVSTLELGDSALYLCASSRDITGELFFGEGSRLTVL.